This TCR beta chain came from a study of T cell repertoires in cytomegalovirus infection. Study results and limitations: HLA-C-restricted CMV clonotypes gave the most frequent clonotype in two of eight donors. Carriage of CMV together with the relevant HLA was identifiable through cumulative public TCR beta family frequency.

In regard to this clonotype: Its antigen is not identified.

TCRdb reprocessed the reads via MiXCR and lists one record per CDR3 protein. The table shows roughly 990,000 distinct CDR3 sequences, with roughly 31% occurring only once. The specimen was cultured CD8+ T cells from PBMCs, collected from culture after CMV antigen stimulation. The TCR sequence derives from a human donor in good health (CMV status not recorded). Some clones in this sample may be carry-over from other donors' samples.

Here the CDR3 DNA reads TGTGCCACCAGTCTCGGGGATTTTAAGAGCTCCTACAATGAGCAGTTCTTC. This gives the protein CATSLGDFKSSYNEQFF. The chain has TRBV15 and TRBJ2-1; possibly TRBD2 for D (5 bases). Germline CDR1 is LNHNV and CDR2 is YYDKDF (reference sequence). Trimming took 6 bases from V and 0 from J, leaving 18 bases between them. CDR3 length equals 17 residues.